Each of the 14 T cell receptor beta chains below was sequenced from the same sample in a study of blood T cell repertoires in COVID-19. The assay was immunoSEQ multiplex PCR, and TCRdb's table has in-frame clones only and misses some. The sample has hundreds of thousands of clones, around 87% seen once. The sequenced sample consisted of PBMCs or T cells enriched from blood (not recorded which). The receptors were gathered from a man in his thirties or forties who had recovered from COVID-19.

This sequence joins TRBV28 and TRBJ1-2; 8 bases map to TRBD1. This CDR3 has 13 residues. Germline assignment: CDR1 MDHEN and CDR2 SYDVKM. Unmatched junction bases numbered 5, after V lost 4 bases and J lost 7 bases. CDR3 in DNA: TGTGCCAGCAGTTCTCAAGACAGGGGTGGCTACACCTTC. The encoded protein is CASSSQDRGGYTF.

The chain has TRBV10-2 and TRBJ2-1, with 15 nucleotides matching TRBD2. Germline CDR1 reads WSHSY; CDR2 reads SAAADI. Trimming took 5 bases from V and 6 from J; bases not matched to a gene: 11. The CDR3 has 18 amino acids. The DNA for the CDR3 is TGCGCCAGCAGTAGTTCCGGACTAGCGGGAGGGCCCATCAATGAGCAGTTCTTC. It is translated as CASSSSGLAGGPINEQFF.

The chain employs TRBV9 and TRBJ2-5; 8 bases match TRBD2. V dropped 4 bases and J dropped 0; count of bases not matched to a gene: 11. CDR1 and CDR2 from the germline V gene are SGDLS and YYNGEE. This CDR3 is built from 17 residues. CDR3 region: CASSPTALAGYQETQYF. The CDR3 DNA follows: TGTGCCAGCAGCCCCACGGCCCTAGCGGGTTACCAAGAGACCCAGTACTTC.

CDR3 in amino acids: CASSLVSGTSYGYTF. The DNA for the CDR3 is TGTGCCAGCAGCTTAGTATCGGGGACATCGTATGGCTACACCTTC. This chain links TRBV7-9 with TRBJ1-2, with D possibly being TRBD1 (6 bases). The germline V gene encodes CDR1 SEHNR and CDR2 FQNEAQ (reference sequence). Trimming removed 1 base from V and 5 bases from J, with 14 bases in between. This CDR3 has 15 amino acids. Based on the CDR3 plus reference TRBV7-9 and TRBJ1-2, the full variable domain is DTGVSQNPRHKITKRGQNVTFRCDPISEHNRLYWYRQTLGQGPEFLTYFQNEAQLEKSRLLSDRFSAERPKGSFSTLEIQRTEQGDSAMYLCASSLVSGTSYGYTFGSGTRLTVV.

V and J are TRBV9 and TRBJ2-7, with no clear D. The CDR3 loop spans 15 amino acids. Germline V gene sequence: CDR1 SGDLS, CDR2 YYNGEE. V lost 0 bases, J lost 5 bases, and 15 bases lay in between. CDR3 DNA sequence: TGTGCCAGCAGCGTAGCCTCGTTATCGTCCCACGAGCAGTACTTC. Protein product: CASSVASLSSHEQYF.

This clone occurred once. The chain uses TRBV19 and TRBJ2-1; possibly TRBD2 for D (6 bases). Trimming cost V 5 bases and J 2 bases, with 13 bases left between them. The length of the CDR3 is 15 residues. Germline V lookup: CDR1 LNHDA, CDR2 SQIVND (reference sequence). The CDR3, as DNA: TGTGCCAGTAGTGCCCGCGGGATTACCTACAATGAGCAGTTCTTC. Translating it yields CASSARGITYNEQFF. The full variable domain, completed using reference TRBV19 and TRBJ2-1, is DGGITQSPKYLFRKEGQNVTLSCEQNLNHDAMYWYRQDPGQGLRLIYYSQIVNDFQKGDIAEGYSVSREKKESFPLTVTSAQKNPTAFYLCASSARGITYNEQFFGPGTRLTVL.

This clone has a single count. The chain uses TRBV4-2 and TRBJ2-3; D uncertain. The CDR3 runs to 15 residues. Trimming pared 3 bases from V and 0 bases from J, leaving 10 bases between. Germline CDR1 and CDR2: LGHNA and YNFKEQ. The CDR3 DNA reads as TGTGCCAGCAGCCATTATGGAGCTAGCACAGATACGCAGTATTTT. It encodes CASSHYGASTDTQYF.

This clone has only one observation. In DNA, the CDR3 is TGTGCCACCAGTGATTCCCAGGGGGATCCCACAGATACGCAGTATTTT. Translating gives CATSDSQGDPTDTQYF. The chain joins TRBV24-1 to TRBJ2-3; 7 bases are shared with TRBD1. This CDR3 region has 16 residues. CDR1 and CDR2 from the germline V gene are KGHDR and SFDVKD. Trimming took 2 bases from V and 2 from J; bases not matched to a gene: 6.

The chain combines TRBV19 with TRBJ1-3; TRBD1 is a possible D gene (6 bases). Trimming pared 3 bases from V and 1 base from J, leaving 13 bases between. The CDR3 sequence is 16 residues long. CDR1 is LNHDA and CDR2 is SQIVND in the germline V gene (reference sequence). In nucleotides, the CDR3 is TGTGCCAGTAGTATCCAGGGGAAGGGGTCTGGAAACACCATATATTTT. Translation: CASSIQGKGSGNTIYF.

The chain carries TRBV30 and TRBJ2-1; TRBD2 agrees at 9 bases. The CDR3 extends over 16 amino acids. From germline, CDR1 is GTSNPN and CDR2 SVGIG (reference sequence). The V gene end was trimmed by 0 bases and the J gene end by 7 bases; junction bases not matched to a gene: 10. CDR3 residues: CAWSVGRLAGRNEQFF. Written as DNA, the CDR3 is TGTGCCTGGAGTGTGGGTCGTCTAGCGGGAAGAAATGAGCAGTTCTTC.

This chain joins TRBV7-9 and TRBJ2-2; 9 bases align to TRBD1. Trimming removed 5 bases from V and 6 bases from J; junction bases left unmatched: 16. The germline gives CDR1 SEHNR, CDR2 FQNEAQ (reference sequence). The CDR3 runs 18 residues. CDR3 in DNA: TGTGCCAGCAGCCGATTCCTTACAGGGGGCTATGATTCCGGGGAGCTGTTTTTT. Amino acid sequence: CASSRFLTGGYDSGELFF. Together with reference TRBV7-9 and TRBJ2-2, the CDR3 gives the full variable domain: DTGVSQNPRHKITKRGQNVTFRCDPISEHNRLYWYRQTLGQGPEFLTYFQNEAQLEKSRLLSDRFSAERPKGSFSTLEIQRTEQGDSAMYLCASSRFLTGGYDSGELFFGEGSRLTVL.

This clone was seen only once. The chain is built from TRBV7-9 and TRBJ1-2; perhaps TRBD1 as D (6 bases). Between the trimmed V and J ends, which lost 5 bases and 4 bases, there was a span of 11 bases. The CDR3 extends over 13 amino acids. Germline V gene sequence: CDR1 SEHNR, CDR2 FQNEAQ (reference sequence). The CDR3 here is CASSPRGAYGYTF. In DNA, the CDR3 is TGTGCCAGCAGCCCACGGGGGGCCTATGGCTACACCTTC.

V and J are TRBV12-3 or TRBV12-4 and TRBJ1-1, with D tentatively TRBD1 (5 bases). V lost 2 bases, J lost 5 bases, and 9 bases lay in between. The CDR3 runs to 13 residues. Written as DNA, the CDR3 is TGTGCCAGCAGTTTAAGGGGTTGGACTGAAGCTTTCTTT. Translation gives CASSLRGWTEAFF.

V usage is TRBV3-1 (or the pseudogene TRBV3-2) and J usage is TRBJ2-7, with D possibly being TRBD1 (5 bases). The germline gives CDR1 LGHDT, CDR2 YNNKEL (reference sequence). Trimming took 1 base from V and 2 from J, leaving 9 bases between them. CDR3 length equals 14 residues. The CDR3 sequence is CASSQGGATYEQYF. The CDR3 DNA reads as TGTGCCAGCAGCCAAGGTGGGGCTACCTACGAGCAGTACTTC.